This TCR beta chain emerged from a study of cytomegalovirus exposure and HLA in healthy donors. Of note for this clone: The antigen is undetermined.

The germline V gene encodes CDR1 SGDLS and CDR2 YYNGEE. V lost 2 bases, J lost 0 bases, and 2 bases lay in between. CDR3 length: 13 amino acids. The PCR ran on 60 Vbeta and 13 Jbeta primers. Sequencing used immunoSEQ multiplex PCR; TCRdb keeps in-frame clones, though not all of them. The data hold some 220,000 clones, with roughly 81% observed a single time. Study-wide results and caveats: Near-uniform donor sequencing depth was presumed by presence/absence analyses. Sequencing likely produced, as an artifact, a cluster of highly shared sequence variants.

Sequencing was performed on PBMCs. The V gene is TRBV9, the J gene TRBJ1-4; no firm D call. The TCR was taken from a girl aged 2-10 years in good health and CMV-seronegative. DNA for the CDR3: TGTGCCAGCAGCGTTACAACTAATGAAAAACTGTTTTTT. Its translation: CASSVTTNEKLFF.